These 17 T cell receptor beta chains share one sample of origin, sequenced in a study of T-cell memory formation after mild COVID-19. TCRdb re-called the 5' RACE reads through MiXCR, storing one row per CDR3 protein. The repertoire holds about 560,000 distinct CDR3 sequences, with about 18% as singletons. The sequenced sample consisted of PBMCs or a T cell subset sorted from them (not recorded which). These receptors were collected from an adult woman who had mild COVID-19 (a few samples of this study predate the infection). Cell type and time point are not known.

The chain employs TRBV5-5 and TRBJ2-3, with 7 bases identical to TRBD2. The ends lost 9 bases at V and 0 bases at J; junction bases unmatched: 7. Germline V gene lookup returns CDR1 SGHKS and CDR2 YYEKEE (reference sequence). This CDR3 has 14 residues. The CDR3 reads CATSTSPSTDTQYF. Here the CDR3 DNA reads TGTGCCACTTCGACTAGCCCTAGCACAGATACGCAGTATTTT.

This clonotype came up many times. The CDR3 sequence: CASSQDASGRSAGELFF. The CDR3 nucleotides are TGTGCCAGCAGCCAAGATGCTAGCGGGAGATCGGCCGGGGAGCTGTTTTTT. This rearrangement joins TRBV4-2 to TRBJ2-2; 10 bases map to TRBD2. V lost 0 bases and J lost 6; bases outside the gene matches: 7. The CDR3 is 17 amino acids. The germline V gene has CDR1 LGHNA and CDR2 YNFKEQ.

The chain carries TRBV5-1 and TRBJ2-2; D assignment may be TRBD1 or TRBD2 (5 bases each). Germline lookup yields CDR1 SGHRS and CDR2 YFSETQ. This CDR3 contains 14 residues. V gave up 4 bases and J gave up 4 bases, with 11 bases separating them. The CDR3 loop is CASSGGRSTGELFF. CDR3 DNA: TGCGCCAGCAGCGGGGGACGGAGCACCGGGGAGCTGTTTTTT.

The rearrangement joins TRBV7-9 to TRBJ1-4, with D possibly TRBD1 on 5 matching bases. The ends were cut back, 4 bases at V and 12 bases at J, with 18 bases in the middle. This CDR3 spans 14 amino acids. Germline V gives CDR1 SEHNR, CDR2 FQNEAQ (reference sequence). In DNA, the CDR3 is TGTGCCAGCAGCTCCAAAACCCGGGACCAGGAACTGTTTTTT. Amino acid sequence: CASSSKTRDQELFF.

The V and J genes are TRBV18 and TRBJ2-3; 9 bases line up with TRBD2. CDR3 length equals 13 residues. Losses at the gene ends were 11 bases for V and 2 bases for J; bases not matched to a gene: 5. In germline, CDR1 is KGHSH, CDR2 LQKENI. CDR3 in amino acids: CAAGLANTDTQYF. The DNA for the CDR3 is TGTGCCGCTGGACTAGCGAACACAGATACGCAGTATTTT.

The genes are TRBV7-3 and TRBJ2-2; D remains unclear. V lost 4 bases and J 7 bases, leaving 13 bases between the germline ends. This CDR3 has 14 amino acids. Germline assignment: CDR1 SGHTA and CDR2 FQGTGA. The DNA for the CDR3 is TGTGCCAGCAGCTCGTCGTATACGGGCGGGGAGCTGTTTTTT. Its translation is CASSSSYTGGELFF.

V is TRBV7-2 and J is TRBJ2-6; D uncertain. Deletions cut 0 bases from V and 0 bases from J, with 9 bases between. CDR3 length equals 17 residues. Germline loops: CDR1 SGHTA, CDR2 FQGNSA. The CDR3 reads CASSLARVSSGANVLTF. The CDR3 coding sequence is TGTGCCAGCAGCTTAGCCCGAGTTAGCTCTGGGGCCAACGTCCTGACTTTC.

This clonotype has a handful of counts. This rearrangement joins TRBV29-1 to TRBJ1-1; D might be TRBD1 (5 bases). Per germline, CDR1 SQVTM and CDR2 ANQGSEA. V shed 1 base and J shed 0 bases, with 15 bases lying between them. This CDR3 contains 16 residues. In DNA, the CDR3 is TGCAGCGTTGAAGGGGTGGGGGGATCCATGAACACTGAAGCTTTCTTT. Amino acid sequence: CSVEGVGGSMNTEAFF.

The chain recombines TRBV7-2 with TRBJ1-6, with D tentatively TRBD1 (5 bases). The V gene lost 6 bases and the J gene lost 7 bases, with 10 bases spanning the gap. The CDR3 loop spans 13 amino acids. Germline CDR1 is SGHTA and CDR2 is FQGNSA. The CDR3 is CASRGRTNSPLHF. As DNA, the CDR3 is TGTGCCAGCAGGGGACGGACCAATTCACCCCTCCACTTT.

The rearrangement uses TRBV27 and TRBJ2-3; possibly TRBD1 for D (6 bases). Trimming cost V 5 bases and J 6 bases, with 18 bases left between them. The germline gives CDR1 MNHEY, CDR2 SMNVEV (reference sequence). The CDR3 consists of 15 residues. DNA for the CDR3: TGTGCCAGCAGTCCTCAGCAGGGGCTAGGGGATACGCAGTATTTT. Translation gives CASSPQQGLGDTQYF.

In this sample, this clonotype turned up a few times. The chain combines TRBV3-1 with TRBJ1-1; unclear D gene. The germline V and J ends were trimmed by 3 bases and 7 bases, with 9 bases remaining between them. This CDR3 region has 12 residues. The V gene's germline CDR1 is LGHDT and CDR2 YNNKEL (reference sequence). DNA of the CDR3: TGTGCCAGCAGCCACGGGGTAATTGAAGCTTTCTTT. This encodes CASSHGVIEAFF. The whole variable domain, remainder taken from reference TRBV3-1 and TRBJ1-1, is DTAVSQTPKYLVTQMGNDKSIKCEQNLGHDTMYWYKQDSKKFLKIMFSYNNKELIINETVPNRFSPKSPDKAHLNLHINSLELGDSAVYFCASSHGVIEAFFGQGTRLTVV.

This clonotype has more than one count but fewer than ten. The CDR3 loop is CASSLGNARPQHF. The CDR3 coding sequence is TGTGCCAGCAGCTTAGGGAATGCGAGGCCCCAGCATTTT. V is TRBV7-9 and J is TRBJ1-5; D remains ambiguous. Germline V gives CDR1 SEHNR, CDR2 FQNEAQ (reference sequence). The CDR3 runs to 13 residues. Trimming removed 1 base at V and 9 bases at J, with 10 bases between.

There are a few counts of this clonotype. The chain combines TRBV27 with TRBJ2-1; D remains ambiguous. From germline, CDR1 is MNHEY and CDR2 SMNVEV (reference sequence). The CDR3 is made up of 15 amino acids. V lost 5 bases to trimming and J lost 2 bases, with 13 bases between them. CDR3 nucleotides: TGTGCCAGCAGTCCTAGACTCGGTACCTACAATGAGCAGTTCTTC. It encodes CASSPRLGTYNEQFF.

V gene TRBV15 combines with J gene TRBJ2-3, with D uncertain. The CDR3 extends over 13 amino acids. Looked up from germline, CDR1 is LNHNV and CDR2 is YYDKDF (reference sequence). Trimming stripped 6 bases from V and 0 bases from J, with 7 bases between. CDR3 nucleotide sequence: TGTGCCACCAGAATAGCTAGCACAGATACGCAGTATTTT. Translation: CATRIASTDTQYF.

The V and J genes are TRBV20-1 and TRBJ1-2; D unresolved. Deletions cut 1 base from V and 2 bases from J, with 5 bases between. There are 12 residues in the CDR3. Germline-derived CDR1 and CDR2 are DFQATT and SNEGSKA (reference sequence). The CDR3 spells CSARGENYGYTF. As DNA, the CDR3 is TGCAGTGCTAGAGGGGAGAACTATGGCTACACCTTC.

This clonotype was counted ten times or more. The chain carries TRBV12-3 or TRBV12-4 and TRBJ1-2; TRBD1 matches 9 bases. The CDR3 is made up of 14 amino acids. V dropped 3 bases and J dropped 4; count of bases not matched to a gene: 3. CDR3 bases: TGTGCCAGCAGTTTGGGACAGGGTACCTATGGCTACACCTTC. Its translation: CASSLGQGTYGYTF.

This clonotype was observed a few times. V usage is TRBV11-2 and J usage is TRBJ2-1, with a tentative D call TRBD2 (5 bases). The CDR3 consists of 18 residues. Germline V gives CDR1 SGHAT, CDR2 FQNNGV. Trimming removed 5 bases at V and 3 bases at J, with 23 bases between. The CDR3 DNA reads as TGTGCCAGCAGCCCCTGGCTTAGGGCGGGCCCTATCTACAATGAGCAGTTCTTC. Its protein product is CASSPWLRAGPIYNEQFF.